A selection of T cell receptor beta chains follows, all from one sample in a study of persistence of HIV-infected CD4 T cells. The data were produced by immunoSEQ multiplex PCR, yet TCRdb's version contains in-frame clones alone and is incomplete. The sample consists of tens of thousands of clones, approximately 78% of them appearing once. Antigen specificity for these receptors is unknown. Here the sequenced sample was CD4+ T cells sorted from PBMCs after approximately 20-hour stimulation, taken from a patient who received antiretroviral therapy. These TCRs come from an adult man with HIV who was CMV-seropositive. The CDR3 runs from the conserved cysteine through the conserved F or W. D genes are given only for firm matches. Clone size is given for some rows only: seen once, a few or many times, or a class if the clone is expanded.

J: TRBJ2-7
D: TRBD1
V: TRBV7-9
size: NA
DNA: TGTGCCAGCAGCCCCTCCGGGACAGGGTCCTACGAGCAGTACTTC
CDR3: CASSPSGTGSYEQYF

J: TRBJ2-2
D: NA
V: TRBV27
size: NA
DNA: TGTGCCAGCAGTTTTGATAGGTCGAACACCGGGGAGCTGTTTTTT
CDR3: CASSFDRSNTGELFF

J: TRBJ1-1
D: TRBD1
V: TRBV29-1
size: NA
DNA: TGCAGCACGTGGGACAGCTTGATTCTGAACACTGAAGCTTTCTTT
CDR3: CSTWDSLILNTEAFF

J: TRBJ1-3
D: NA
V: TRBV6-5
size: NA
DNA: TGTGCCAGCAATGCAGGGAGCTCTGGAAACACCATATATTTT
CDR3: CASNAGSSGNTIYF

J: TRBJ2-3
D: NA
V: TRBV15
size: NA
DNA: TGTGCCACCAGCAAGTCTCCCGCAGATACGCAGTATTTT
CDR3: CATSKSPADTQYF

J: TRBJ1-4
D: TRBD1
V: TRBV10-3
size: few
DNA: TGTGCCATTAGGGACAGTCGTGGGAAACTGTTTTTT
CDR3: CAIRDSRGKLFF

J: TRBJ2-7
D: TRBD2
V: TRBV6-2/TRBV6-3
size: NA
DNA: TGTGCCAGCAGTTACCCCGAGTTCCTAGCGGGAGAAGTAACTGAGCAGTACTTC
CDR3: CASSYPEFLAGEVTEQYF

J: TRBJ1-6
D: TRBD1
V: TRBV18
size: NA
DNA: TGTGCCAGCTGCCGGGACAGGGGGGCTACCTCCTATAATTCACCCCTCCACTTT
CDR3: CASCRDRGATSYNSPLHF

J: TRBJ2-7
D: TRBD1
V: TRBV18
size: NA
DNA: TGTGCCAGCTCACCTTTTCCGGGACAGGGGAAGTTCGAGCAGTACTTC
CDR3: CASSPFPGQGKFEQYF

J: TRBJ2-7
D: TRBD2
V: TRBV6-5
size: NA
DNA: TGTGCCAGCAGCCCCGTCACGGCGGGGGGAGTAGAGCAGTACTTC
CDR3: CASSPVTAGGVEQYF

J: TRBJ1-2
D: NA
V: TRBV29-1
size: NA
DNA: TGCAGCGTTGACAGAGGTGGCGCCTTTGACTATGGCTACACCTTC
CDR3: CSVDRGGAFDYGYTF

J: TRBJ1-4
D: NA
V: TRBV7-9
size: NA
DNA: TGTGCCAGCGCTAGCCGCACCGGAGCAACTAATGAAAAACTGTTTTTT
CDR3: CASASRTGATNEKLFF

J: TRBJ1-1
D: NA
V: TRBV5-8
size: NA
DNA: TGTGCCAGCAGCTTGGAACGGGCGGTTGACACTGAAGCTTTCTTT
CDR3: CASSLERAVDTEAFF

J: TRBJ2-2
D: NA
V: TRBV5-4
size: few
DNA: TGTGCCAGCAGCCGACCGGACACCGGGGAGCTGTTTTTT
CDR3: CASSRPDTGELFF

J: TRBJ1-5
D: NA
V: TRBV6-5
size: NA
DNA: TGTGCCGCAACCCCCACCGGGACAAGCAATCAGCCCCAGCATTTT
CDR3: CAATPTGTSNQPQHF

J: TRBJ2-5
D: NA
V: TRBV24-1
size: NA
DNA: TGTGCCACCAGTGACCCTCGACAGGCTCGACCTGAGACCCAGTACTTC
CDR3: CATSDPRQARPETQYF

J: TRBJ1-4
D: NA
V: TRBV29-1
size: NA
DNA: TGCAGCGTTGGGGGTCGGAGTGAAAAACTGTTTTTT
CDR3: CSVGGRSEKLFF

J: TRBJ2-5
D: TRBD1
V: TRBV15
size: NA
DNA: TGTGCCACCAGCAGCAGGGGGCATGTTAACCAAGAGACCCAGTACTTC
CDR3: CATSSRGHVNQETQYF

J: TRBJ1-2
D: NA
V: TRBV7-9
size: NA
DNA: TGTGCCAGCAGCTCTCCGGGACCTCCCTACTATGGCTACACCTTC
CDR3: CASSSPGPPYYGYTF

J: TRBJ2-2
D: TRBD1
V: TRBV10-2
size: once
DNA: TGCGCCAGCAGGGGACAGGGCGCCGGGGAGCTGTTTTTT
CDR3: CASRGQGAGELFF

J: TRBJ2-2
D: NA
V: TRBV19
size: NA
DNA: TGTGCCACCCGATTGGGAAAGAACACCGGGGAGCTGTTTTTT
CDR3: CATRLGKNTGELFF

J: TRBJ2-5
D: TRBD1
V: TRBV19
size: NA
DNA: TGTGCCAGTAGTTCGTGGACAGGGCGAGGGACCCAGTACTTC
CDR3: CASSSWTGRGTQYF

J: TRBJ2-6
D: NA
V: TRBV19
size: NA
DNA: TGTGCCACCGCGCCGTGGGCAACTGGAGCCAACGTCCTGACTTTC
CDR3: CATAPWATGANVLTF

J: TRBJ1-5
D: NA
V: TRBV7-2
size: NA
DNA: TGTGCCAGCAGCCCCTCACCTGGAGGCAATCAGCCCCAGCATTTT
CDR3: CASSPSPGGNQPQHF

J: TRBJ1-3
D: NA
V: TRBV3-1/TRBV3-2
size: once
DNA: TGTGCCAGCAGCCAGAGGGGAAACACCATATATTTT
CDR3: CASSQRGNTIYF

J: TRBJ1-4
D: TRBD1
V: TRBV5-6
size: NA
DNA: TGTGCCAGCAGCTTGTTGGTAAACAGGGGGCCAACTAATGAAAAACTGTTTTTT
CDR3: CASSLLVNRGPTNEKLFF

J: TRBJ1-2
D: NA
V: TRBV2
size: NA
DNA: TGTGCCAGCAGGGAGGACGGGGTGGGTGGCTACACCTTC
CDR3: CASREDGVGGYTF

J: TRBJ2-3
D: NA
V: TRBV10-2
size: NA
DNA: TGCGCCAGCAGCCCCGGGACGGCAGATACGCAGTATTTT
CDR3: CASSPGTADTQYF

J: TRBJ1-5
D: NA
V: TRBV10-2
size: NA
DNA: TGCGCCAGCAGTGAGACAGTTAATCAGCCCCAGCATTTT
CDR3: CASSETVNQPQHF

J: TRBJ2-7
D: NA
V: TRBV5-1
size: NA
DNA: TGCGCCAGCAGCTTTATCCAGGGCCAGAAGGACGAGCAGTACTTC
CDR3: CASSFIQGQKDEQYF

J: TRBJ1-2
D: TRBD1
V: TRBV7-2
size: NA
DNA: TGTGCCAGCAGTACATACCGGGACAGGGGCGATGGCTACACCTTC
CDR3: CASSTYRDRGDGYTF

J: TRBJ2-7
D: NA
V: TRBV6-5
size: NA
DNA: TGTGCCAGCAGTCTACGGGGGTCTAGGGAGCAGTACTTC
CDR3: CASSLRGSREQYF

J: TRBJ1-4
D: NA
V: TRBV27
size: NA
DNA: TGTGCCAGCAGGCCTACCCTTAGTGAAAAACTGTTTTTT
CDR3: CASRPTLSEKLFF

J: TRBJ2-1
D: NA
V: TRBV4-3
size: NA
DNA: TGCGCCAGCAGCCAAGTTTGGGGAGTCAGCAATGAGCAGTTCTTC
CDR3: CASSQVWGVSNEQFF

J: TRBJ1-2
D: NA
V: TRBV28
size: NA
DNA: TGTGCCAGCAGTTTGACCCGAGGGGTATATAACGGTCATGGCTACACCTTC
CDR3: CASSLTRGVYNGHGYTF

J: TRBJ1-6
D: TRBD1
V: TRBV18
size: NA
DNA: TGTGCCAGCTCACCCCGGAGGGACAGGGACGGTTCACCCCTCCACTTT
CDR3: CASSPRRDRDGSPLHF

J: TRBJ2-3
D: NA
V: TRBV10-3
size: NA
DNA: TGTGCCATCATGGCGGATACTAGCACAGATACGCAGTATTTT
CDR3: CAIMADTSTDTQYF

J: TRBJ1-2
D: NA
V: TRBV6-6
size: NA
DNA: TGTGCCAGCAGTTACTCGAGGGACGGGTACTATGGCTACACCTTC
CDR3: CASSYSRDGYYGYTF

J: TRBJ1-2
D: NA
V: TRBV24-1
size: once
DNA: TGTGCCACCAGTGACTCACAGGTTTCGGGCGGCTACACCTTC
CDR3: CATSDSQVSGGYTF

J: TRBJ2-2
D: TRBD2
V: TRBV25-1
size: once
DNA: TGTGCCACCATGGGGGGAGGGGAGGTGAACACCGGGGAGCTGTTTTTT
CDR3: CATMGGGEVNTGELFF

J: TRBJ1-1
D: NA
V: TRBV7-2
size: once
DNA: TGTGCCAGCAGCACCCGAGGGTTGAACACTGAAGCTTTCTTT
CDR3: CASSTRGLNTEAFF

J: TRBJ1-1
D: NA
V: TRBV15
size: NA
DNA: TGTGCCACCAGCAGAGGTGGCCCAAACACTGAAGCTTTCTTT
CDR3: CATSRGGPNTEAFF